This TCR beta chain originates from a study of blood T cell repertoires in COVID-19 (dated by TCRdb to the early 2020s). For the wider study: Samples from collaborators originated in the United States, Italy and Spain and spanned both the acute and convalescent phases of COVID-19. The prospective study material was composed of cDNA or gDNA derived from T cells, B-cell-depleted T cells, or PBMCs. The dataset comprised deeply sampled blood TCRbeta repertoires from subjects exposed to, actively infected with, or recovered from COVID-19. The repertoires were released in a freely available public database intended as a resource for research on the immune response to SARS-CoV-2. The samples were drawn from two sources: the first 160 participants of the ongoing ImmuneRACE study, and 1,000 to 1,500 subjects contributed by 6 global collaborators. Nearly every sample came with metadata listing a de-identified subject ID, COVID-19 status, age in years and sex. Where available, HLA class I and class II types were obtained from metadata supplied by the sample provider rather than from assay-based typing.

As to this clone: Its binding antigen is unknown. Base qualities are not at hand, and no much larger clone is one base apart.

Summary of the overall study and its limitations: How much clinical and demographic metadata was included differed by source and by participant, and the metadata was provided uncurated.

Based on the germline V gene, the CDR1 and CDR2 sequences are SQVTM and ANQGSEA. The CDR3 numbers 14 residues from cysteine through phenylalanine. CDR3 DNA is the only sequence kept; it has 42 bases, read in frame from the first base. The junction shows trimming of 2 bases on V and 1 base on J, and the gene matches do not reach 4 bases of it. Collaborating institutions collected whole blood in K2EDTA tubes following their own protocols. Collaborator samples were shipped for TCRbeta analysis as frozen whole blood, isolated PBMCs, or DNA extracted from either sample type. TCRbeta CDR3 regions were amplified from genomic DNA by means of the immunoSEQ Assay, a bias-controlled multiplex PCR. On the authors' methods: Nucleated cell counts per sample were estimated from amplification of reference gene primers within the assay. Sequence reads were collapsed and filtered to measure the absolute abundance of every unique TCRbeta CDR3 rearrangement. For each sample, productive Simpson clonality was calculated as the square root of Simpson's diversity index across productive rearrangements. Here the immuneACCESS table is served through TCRdb, limited to in-frame sequences with V and J called. Missing clones are a known gap in these copies; in checked studies unresolved V genes cover under half, and the rest lacks a known reason. D and trimming were read from the DNA, whereas the V and J calls and clone size are those reported in that table. The sample records around 99,000 clones, approximately 90% of which are singletons. Of the sample, around 7% is held by the ten largest clones.

The chain is assembled from TRBV29-1 and TRBJ2-5; TRBD1 agrees with 7 junctional bases. The origin of this receptor is a man over 45 with active or convalescent COVID-19. Material: peripheral blood. The nucleotides are TGCAGCGTTGAACCTGGGACAGTCCAAGAGACCCAGTACTTC. Its translation reads: CSVEPGTVQETQYF.